This entry lists 19 T cell receptor beta chains sequenced from one sample in a study of T cell responses to AZD1222 COVID-19 vaccine. Generated by immunoSEQ multiplex PCR, the TCRdb table keeps only in-frame clones and is missing some. The data contain 85,000 to 90,000 clones, 88% of them singletons. Sequenced material: peripheral blood, taken on day 0 of AZD1222 vaccination. The receptor source for this set is an adult in good health.

For the CDR3, the DNA is TGTGCCACCAGTGAGTGGAGGGCTGGGGCCAACGTCCTGACTTTC. As protein: CATSEWRAGANVLTF. The chain couples TRBV24-1 to TRBJ2-6, with a possible D match to TRBD2 (6 bases). The CDR3 loop spans 15 amino acids. CDR1 and CDR2 from the germline V gene are KGHDR and SFDVKD. V lost 4 bases, J lost 2 bases, and 8 bases lay in between.

This clone was detected only once. V usage is TRBV5-6 and J usage is TRBJ1-6; 7 bases map to TRBD1. The CDR3 extends over 15 amino acids. V lost 4 bases and J lost 5; bases outside the gene matches: 6. Germline values: CDR1 SGHDT, CDR2 YYEEEE. The DNA for the CDR3 is TGTGCCAGCAGCCCGGCGACAGGGCATAATTCACCCCTCCACTTT. Its protein product is CASSPATGHNSPLHF.

The chain employs TRBV6-2 or TRBV6-3 and TRBJ2-7; 13 bases align to TRBD2. CDR1 MNHEY and CDR2 SVGEGT come from the germline V gene. CDR3 length equals 15 residues. V lost 6 bases to trimming and J lost 5 bases; unmatched junction nucleotides: 7. CDR3 residues: CASRYGLAGADEQYF. Written as DNA, the CDR3 is TGTGCCAGCAGATACGGACTAGCGGGAGCAGACGAGCAGTACTTC.

This clone was recorded a few times. The chain joins TRBV30 to TRBJ1-1; TRBD1 is a possible D gene (5 bases). V was cut by 5 bases and J by 5 bases, with 12 bases left in between. Germline lookup yields CDR1 GTSNPN and CDR2 SVGIG (reference sequence). This CDR3 has 12 residues. The CDR3 DNA reads TGTGCCTGGTCAAGGGGTTGGACTGAAGCTTTCTTT. Protein product: CAWSRGWTEAFF. Full variable domain (rest looked up from reference TRBV30 and TRBJ1-1): SQTIHQWPATLVQPVGSPLSLECTVEGTSNPNLYWYRQAAGRGLQLLFYSVGIGQISSEVPQNLSASRPQDRQFILSSKKLLLSDSGFYLCAWSRGWTEAFFGQGTRLTVV.

V is TRBV5-4 and J is TRBJ2-1; 11 bases match TRBD2. Looked up from germline, CDR1 is SGHNT and CDR2 is YYREEE (reference sequence). The trim removed 4 bases at V and 12 bases at J, leaving 9 bases unmatched. The CDR3 has 14 residues. The CDR3 sequence is CASSPGVAGGLQFF. The CDR3 nucleotides read TGTGCCAGCAGCCCAGGGGTAGCGGGGGGGTTGCAGTTCTTC.

This clone was seen a few times. This chain links TRBV11-1 with TRBJ1-3; D remains ambiguous. The V gene lost 1 base and the J gene lost 2 bases, with 6 bases spanning the gap. Germline CDR1 and CDR2: SGHAT and FQDESV (reference sequence). The CDR3 spans 14 residues. The CDR3 bases are TGTGCCAGCAGCTTAGGGACCACTGGAAACACCATATATTTT. This encodes CASSLGTTGNTIYF.

The V gene is TRBV5-1, the J gene TRBJ2-1; TRBD2 aligns across 8 bases. The J segment lost 9 bases and the V segment lost 2 bases, leaving 7 bases of the junction unmatched. The CDR3 is 14 amino acids. The germline CDR1 and CDR2 sequences are SGHRS and YFSETQ. DNA for the CDR3: TGCGCCAGCAGCTTCGGGACTAGGGAGGGTGAGCAGTTCTTC. Protein sequence: CASSFGTREGEQFF. Based on the CDR3 plus reference TRBV5-1 and TRBJ2-1, the full variable domain is KAGVTQTPRYLIKTRGQQVTLSCSPISGHRSVSWYQQTPGQGLQFLFEYFSETQRNKGNFPGRFSGRQFSNSRSEMNVSTLELGDSALYLCASSFGTREGEQFFGPGTRLTVL.

The rearrangement joins TRBV13 to TRBJ2-7; D ambiguous. Between the trimmed V and J ends, which lost 0 bases and 1 base, there was a span of 7 bases. Germline CDR1 PRHDT, CDR2 FYEKMQ (reference sequence). The CDR3 is 14 residues long. CDR3 in amino acids: CASSLGGTSYEQYF. The CDR3 bases are TGTGCCAGCAGCTTAGGCGGTACTTCCTACGAGCAGTACTTC. Variable domain in full (rest from reference TRBV13 and TRBJ2-7): AAGVIQSPRHLIKEKRETATLKCYPIPRHDTVYWYQQGPGQDPQFLISFYEKMQSDKGSIPDRFSAQQFSDYHSELNMSSLELGDSALYFCASSLGGTSYEQYFGPGTRLTVT.

The gene calls are TRBV6-5 and TRBJ2-7; TRBD2 aligns across 12 bases. This CDR3 is built from 15 residues. Germline V CDR1 and CDR2: MNHEY, SVGAGI. V shed 2 bases and J 4 bases; nucleotides not matched to a gene: 3. CDR3 amino acids: CASSYGLAGQYEQYF. The CDR3 bases are TGTGCCAGCAGTTACGGACTAGCGGGACAGTACGAGCAGTACTTC.

The chain joins TRBV11-1 to TRBJ2-5; D is possibly TRBD2 (6 bases). Deletions cut 0 bases from V and 0 bases from J, with 8 bases between. Germline V gene lookup returns CDR1 SGHAT and CDR2 FQDESV (reference sequence). This CDR3 region has 15 residues. The DNA of the CDR3 is TGTGCCAGCAGCTTAGCCGCGGGGTACCAAGAGACCCAGTACTTC. Amino acids: CASSLAAGYQETQYF.

The V gene is TRBV27, the J gene TRBJ1-3; no reliable D call. Looked up from germline, CDR1 is MNHEY and CDR2 is SMNVEV (reference sequence). Trimming took off 2 bases at V and 2 bases at J, with 7 bases between the two ends. CDR3 size: 14 residues. CDR3 sequence: CASSLRGAGNTIYF. The CDR3 DNA reads TGTGCCAGCAGTTTACGCGGAGCTGGAAACACCATATATTTT.

This rearrangement joins TRBV30 to TRBJ2-7; 7 bases line up with TRBD1. CDR3 size: 13 residues. J was trimmed by 2 bases and V by 5 bases; bases with no gene match: 6. The germline V gene has CDR1 GTSNPN and CDR2 SVGIG (reference sequence). In DNA form, the CDR3 reads TGTGCCTGGCGCCGGGACAGAGCCTACGAGCAGTACTTC. This encodes CAWRRDRAYEQYF.

This chain connects TRBV7-8 to TRBJ1-4; D gene unclear. CDR3 length: 14 amino acids. The V end was cut by 0 bases, the J end by 9 bases, with 11 bases between. CDR1 and CDR2 (germline): SGHVS, FQNEAQ. In nucleotides, the CDR3 is TGTGCCAGCAGCTTAGCTGAAGGGATGCAAAAACTGTTTTTT. Translated, it gives CASSLAEGMQKLFF.

This chain connects TRBV6-5 to TRBJ2-7; 13 bases line up with TRBD2. Trimming took 6 bases from V and 6 from J; bases not matched to a gene: 8. CDR3 length: 15 residues. Germline CDR1 is MNHEY and CDR2 is SVGAGI. The CDR3 spells CASRTGGLAGVEQYF. The CDR3 DNA is TGTGCCAGCAGGACTGGTGGACTAGCGGGAGTCGAGCAGTACTTC.

This chain joins TRBV19 and TRBJ1-2, with 7 positions matching TRBD1. This CDR3 is 14 amino acids long. CDR1 is LNHDA and CDR2 is SQIVND in the germline V gene (reference sequence). The V segment lost 5 bases and the J segment 1 base; nucleotides outside the gene matches: 4. The CDR3 DNA reads TGTGCCAGTAGTCGAACAGGGGTTAACTATGGCTACACCTTC. It specifies CASSRTGVNYGYTF.

The V and J genes are TRBV2 and TRBJ2-2, with D hard to call. The CDR3 contains 15 residues. Germline-derived CDR1 and CDR2 are SNHLY and FYNNEI. Between the trimmed V and J ends, which lost 1 base and 1 base, there was a span of 7 bases. CDR3 residues: CASSEGVVNTGELFF. In nucleotides, the CDR3 is TGTGCCAGCAGTGAAGGGGTAGTGAACACCGGGGAGCTGTTTTTT.

The V call is TRBV5-1, the J call TRBJ1-2; 7 bases align to TRBD1. The CDR3 spans 16 residues. Germline CDR1 SGHRS, CDR2 YFSETQ. V shed 4 bases, J shed 5 bases, and the junction held 14 bases outside the gene matches. The CDR3 here is CASSPRQGFSQYGYTF. The CDR3 coding sequence is TGCGCCAGCAGCCCCCGACAGGGTTTCTCTCAGTATGGCTACACCTTC.

The CDR3 reads CASSRGRGTGELFF. DNA of the CDR3: TGTGCCAGCAGTAGGGGGAGAGGGACCGGGGAGCTGTTTTTT. V and J are TRBV27 and TRBJ2-2; D is possibly TRBD1 (6 bases). The CDR3 has 14 residues. The germline V gene encodes CDR1 MNHEY and CDR2 SMNVEV (reference sequence). Trimming took off 5 bases at V and 5 bases at J, with 12 bases between the two ends.

This clone was recorded once. J is TRBJ2-3 and V is TRBV10-3; no definite D call. Germline V gene data show CDR1 as ENHRY and CDR2 as SYGVKD. The CDR3 runs to 11 residues. Trimming removed 5 bases at V and 2 bases at J, with 2 bases between. The CDR3 protein is CAISYTDTQYF. The CDR3 nucleotides are TGTGCCATCAGTTACACAGATACGCAGTATTTT.